Following are 2 T cell receptor beta chains from one sample sequenced in a study of blood T cell repertoires in COVID-19. Produced via immunoSEQ multiplex PCR; TCRdb's table is partial and in-frame only. This table holds some 200,000 clones, about 82% found once. Sequenced material: peripheral blood. The receptor source for this set is a woman in her seventies with COVID-19, enrolled during active disease.

This clone has just one count. V and J are TRBV10-3 and TRBJ1-2, with D hard to call. The CDR3 totals 13 residues. Trimming removed 3 bases from V and 3 bases from J, with 8 bases in between. Germline lookup yields CDR1 ENHRY and CDR2 SYGVKD. The CDR3 nucleotides are TGTGCCATCAGTGACCCCCTATACTATGGCTACACCTTC. It yields the protein CAISDPLYYGYTF.

This clone showed up just once. V usage is TRBV7-9 and J usage is TRBJ2-7; D possibly corresponds to TRBD2 (5 bases). V gave up 6 bases and J gave up 3 bases, with 12 bases separating them. CDR1 is SEHNR, CDR2 FQNEAQ, per germline (reference sequence). The CDR3 runs 13 residues. CDR3 sequence reads: CASRPSRDYEQYF. The CDR3 nucleotides read TGTGCCAGCAGGCCTAGCCGGGACTACGAGCAGTACTTC. The whole variable domain, filled in from reference TRBV7-9 and TRBJ2-7, reads DTGVSQNPRHKITKRGQNVTFRCDPISEHNRLYWYRQTLGQGPEFLTYFQNEAQLEKSRLLSDRFSAERPKGSFSTLEIQRTEQGDSAMYLCASRPSRDYEQYFGPGTRLTVT.